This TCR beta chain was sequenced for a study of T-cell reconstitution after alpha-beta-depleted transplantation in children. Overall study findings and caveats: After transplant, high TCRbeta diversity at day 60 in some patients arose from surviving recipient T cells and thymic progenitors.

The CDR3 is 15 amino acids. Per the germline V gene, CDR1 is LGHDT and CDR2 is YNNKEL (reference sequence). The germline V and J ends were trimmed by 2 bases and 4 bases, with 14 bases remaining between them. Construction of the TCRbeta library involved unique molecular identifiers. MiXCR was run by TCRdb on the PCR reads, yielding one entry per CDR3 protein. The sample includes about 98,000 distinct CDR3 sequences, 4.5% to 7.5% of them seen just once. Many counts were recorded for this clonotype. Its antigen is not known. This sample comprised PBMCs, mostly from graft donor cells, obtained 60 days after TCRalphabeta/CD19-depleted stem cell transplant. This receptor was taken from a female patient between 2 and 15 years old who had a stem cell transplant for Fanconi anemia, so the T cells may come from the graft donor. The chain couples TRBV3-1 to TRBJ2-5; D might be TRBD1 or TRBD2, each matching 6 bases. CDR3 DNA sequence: TGTGCCAGCAGCCAATTTGGGGGGCTAGGAGAGACCCAGTACTTC. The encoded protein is CASSQFGGLGETQYF.